The T cell receptor beta chain under discussion was sequenced for a study of regulatory T cells in long-lasting Graves disease. As for this clonotype: A much larger clone differs from this one at a single base, so this may be a read error.

Germline V CDR1 and CDR2: MDHEN, SYDVKM. The CDR3 is 15 residues long. With iRepertoire HTBI primers and Arm-PCR of CDR3 regions, TCR beta libraries were built. TCRdb re-derived calls from the multiplex PCR reads in MiXCR, one entry per CDR3 protein. The sample lists roughly 450,000 distinct CDR3 sequences, about 22% occurring once. The sample's time point: persistent/refractory GD, antithyroid drugs over 5 years with positive TRAb. RNA from PBMCs was the source of the TCR library. Patients of an endocrinology department in Xi'an, China, were included. The sequencing used peripheral blood mononuclear cells (PBMCs), collected when the disease was refractory, from a patient treated with antithyroid drugs. The source is a female donor with Graves disease. The chain has TRBV28 and TRBJ2-5; TRBD2 aligns across 8 bases. This chain's CDR3 is CASSFRGRLQETRYF. The CDR3 region has the DNA TGTGCCAGCAGTTTTCGCGGGAGGCTTCAAGAGACCCGGTACTTC.